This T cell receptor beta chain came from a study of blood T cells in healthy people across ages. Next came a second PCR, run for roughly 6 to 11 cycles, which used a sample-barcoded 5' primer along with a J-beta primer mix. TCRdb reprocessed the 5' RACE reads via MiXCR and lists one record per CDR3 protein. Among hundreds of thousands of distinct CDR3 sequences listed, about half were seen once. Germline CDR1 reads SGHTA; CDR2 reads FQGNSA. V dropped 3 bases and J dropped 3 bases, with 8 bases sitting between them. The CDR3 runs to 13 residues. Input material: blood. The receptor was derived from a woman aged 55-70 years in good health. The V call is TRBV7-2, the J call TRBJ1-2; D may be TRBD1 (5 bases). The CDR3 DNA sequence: TGTGCCAGCAGCTTGGACACTGACTATGGCTACACCTTC. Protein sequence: CASSLDTDYGYTF.